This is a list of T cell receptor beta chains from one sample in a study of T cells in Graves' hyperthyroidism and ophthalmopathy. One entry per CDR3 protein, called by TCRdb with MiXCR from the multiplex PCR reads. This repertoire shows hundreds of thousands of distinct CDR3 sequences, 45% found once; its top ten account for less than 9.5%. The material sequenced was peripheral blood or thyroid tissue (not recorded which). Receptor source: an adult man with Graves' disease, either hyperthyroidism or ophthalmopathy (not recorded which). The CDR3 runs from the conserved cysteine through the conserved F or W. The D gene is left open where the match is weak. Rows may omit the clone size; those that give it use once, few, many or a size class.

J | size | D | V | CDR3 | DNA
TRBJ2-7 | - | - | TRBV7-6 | CASSQDRGDLYEQYF | TGTGCCAGCAGTCAAGATCGCGGGGACCTCTACGAGCAGTACTTC
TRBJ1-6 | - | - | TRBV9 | CASSATGFNSPLHF | TGTGCCAGCAGCGCTACCGGGTTCAATTCACCCCTCCACTTT
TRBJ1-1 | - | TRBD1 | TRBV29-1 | CSVDSGTVLRGTEAFF | TGCAGCGTTGATTCCGGGACAGTATTACGGGGCACTGAAGCTTTCTTT
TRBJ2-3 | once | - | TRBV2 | CASSDRDGVTDTQYF | TGTGCCAGCAGTGACCGGGACGGAGTCACAGATACGCAGTATTTT
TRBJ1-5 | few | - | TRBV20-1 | CSARDIRQNQPQHF | TGCAGTGCTAGAGATATCCGCCAAAATCAGCCCCAGCATTTT
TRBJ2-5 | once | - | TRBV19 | CDSSLGVSPSQETQYF | TGTGACAGCAGCTTGGGGGTCTCACCTTCTCAAGAGACCCAGTACTTC
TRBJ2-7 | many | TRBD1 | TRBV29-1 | CSAKGQGGYEQYF | TGCAGCGCCAAGGGACAGGGGGGTTACGAGCAGTACTTC
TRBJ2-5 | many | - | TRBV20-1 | CSASSGSETQYF | TGCAGTGCTTCGTCCGGGTCAGAGACCCAGTACTTC
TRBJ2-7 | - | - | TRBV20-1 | CSAREGPPYEQYF | TGCAGTGCTAGGGAGGGGCCACCCTACGAGCAGTACTTC
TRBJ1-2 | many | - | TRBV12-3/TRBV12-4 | CASSTGTRYTF | TGTGCCAGCAGCACCGGGACACGCTACACCTTC
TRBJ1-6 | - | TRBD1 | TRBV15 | CATSGTGGNNSPLHF | TGTGCCACCAGCGGGACAGGGGGCAATAATTCACCCCTCCACTTT
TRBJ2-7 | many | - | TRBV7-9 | CASSLDISREQYF | TGTGCCAGCAGCTTAGACATTAGCAGAGAGCAGTACTTC
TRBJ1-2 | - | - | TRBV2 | CASSHQLKQGNYGYTF | TGTGCCAGCAGCCACCAGTTAAAACAGGGCAACTATGGCTACACCTTC
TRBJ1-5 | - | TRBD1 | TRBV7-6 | CASSVFRDRATGQPQHF | TGTGCCAGCAGCGTTTTCCGGGACAGGGCCACTGGACAGCCCCAGCATTTT
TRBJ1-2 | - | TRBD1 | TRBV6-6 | CASSPEWGLTGDYGYTF | TGTGCCAGCAGTCCGGAATGGGGGCTGACAGGGGACTATGGCTACACCTTC
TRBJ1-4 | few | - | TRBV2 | CASSDLRQATNEKLFF | TGTGCCAGCAGTGACCTGCGACAGGCAACTAATGAAAAACTGTTTTTT
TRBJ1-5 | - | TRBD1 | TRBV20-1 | CSGQGALSNQPQHF | TGCAGCGGACAGGGGGCTCTTAGCAATCAGCCCCAGCATTTT
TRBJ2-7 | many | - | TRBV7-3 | CASSRSGAFDEQYF | TGTGCCAGCAGTCGGTCAGGGGCTTTCGACGAGCAGTACTTC
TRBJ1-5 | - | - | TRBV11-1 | CASSLAAQPQHF | TGTGCCAGCAGCTTAGCTGCACAGCCCCAGCATTTT
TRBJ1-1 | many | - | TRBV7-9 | CASSPRQGKAFF | TGTGCCAGCAGCCCTCGGCAGGGCAAAGCTTTCTTT
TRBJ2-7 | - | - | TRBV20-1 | CSATIRGGGGEQYF | TGCAGTGCTACAATCAGGGGAGGTGGGGGCGAGCAGTACTTC
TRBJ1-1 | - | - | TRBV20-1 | CSAREVLRGTEAFF | TGCAGTGCTAGAGAGGTCCTGAGAGGCACTGAAGCTTTCTTT
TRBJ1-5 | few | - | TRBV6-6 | CASSYAAEPQHF | TGTGCCAGCAGTTACGCGGCTGAACCCCAGCATTTT
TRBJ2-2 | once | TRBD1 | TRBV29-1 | CSCGTAITGELFF | TGCAGCTGTGGGACAGCGATCACCGGGGAGCTGTTTTTT
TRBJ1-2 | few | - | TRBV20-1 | CSARDNAGEHGYTF | TGCAGTGCTAGAGATAATGCAGGGGAGCATGGCTACACCTTC
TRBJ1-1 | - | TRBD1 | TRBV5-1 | CASSFRTGTGGFEAFF | TGCGCCAGCAGCTTCAGAACCGGGACAGGGGGCTTTGAAGCTTTCTTT
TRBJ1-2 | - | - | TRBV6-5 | CASSYRDLSGGYTF | TGTGCCAGCAGTTACCGGGACCTCAGCGGGGGCTACACCTTC
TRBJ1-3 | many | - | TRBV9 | CASSGTAGNTIYF | TGTGCCAGCAGTGGGACGGCAGGAAACACCATATATTTT
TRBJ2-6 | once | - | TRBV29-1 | CSVEDHGSGANVLTF | TGCAGCGTTGAAGATCACGGGTCGGGGGCCAACGTCCTGACTTTC
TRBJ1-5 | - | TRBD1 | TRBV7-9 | CASSRSRQGVSNQPQHF | TGTGCCAGCAGTCGATCAAGACAGGGGGTCAGCAATCAGCCCCAGCATTTT
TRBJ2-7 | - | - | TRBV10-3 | CASSQILGRYEQYF | TGTGCCAGCAGCCAAATCCTGGGCAGATACGAGCAGTACTTC
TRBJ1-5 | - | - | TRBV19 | CACSWGDQPQHF | TGTGCCTGTAGTTGGGGAGATCAGCCCCAGCATTTT
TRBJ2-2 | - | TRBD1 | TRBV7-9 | CASSLEGLGTDTGELFF | TGTGCCAGCAGCTTAGAGGGCTTGGGGACAGACACCGGGGAGCTGTTTTTT
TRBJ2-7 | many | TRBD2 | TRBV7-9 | CASSIPGLAADEQYF | TGTGCCAGCAGCATTCCGGGACTAGCGGCAGACGAGCAGTACTTC
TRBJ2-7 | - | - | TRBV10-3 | CAISDEGSF | TGTGCCATCAGTGATGAGGGGTCCTTC
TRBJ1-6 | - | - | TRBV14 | CASSPTSSYNSPLHF | TGTGCCAGCAGCCCGACTAGCTCCTATAATTCACCCCTCCACTTT
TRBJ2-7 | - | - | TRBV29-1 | CSVESGTTSYEQYF | TGCAGCGTTGAAAGCGGGACAACTTCTTACGAGCAGTACTTC
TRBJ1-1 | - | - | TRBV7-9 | CAWSSLQLGANTEAFF | TGTGCCTGGAGCTCTCTACAACTAGGTGCTAACACTGAAGCTTTCTTT
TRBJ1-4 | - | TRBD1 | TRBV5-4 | CASSLSGQGHEKLFF | TGTGCCAGCAGCTTGTCGGGACAGGGTCATGAAAAACTGTTTTTT
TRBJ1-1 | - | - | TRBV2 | CASRPTGGGGEAFF | TGTGCCAGCAGACCCACAGGCGGGGGGGGCGAAGCTTTCTTT
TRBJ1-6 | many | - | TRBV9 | CASSPGTLRNSPLHF | TGTGCCAGCAGCCCAGGGACCCTCCGGAATTCACCCCTCCACTTT
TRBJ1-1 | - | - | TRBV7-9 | CASSLDGYGMNTEAFF | TGTGCCAGCAGCTTAGATGGGTACGGGATGAACACTGAAGCTTTCTTT
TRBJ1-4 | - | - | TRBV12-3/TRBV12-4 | CASSILIGEKLFF | TGTGCCAGCAGTATTCTCATAGGTGAAAAACTGTTTTTT